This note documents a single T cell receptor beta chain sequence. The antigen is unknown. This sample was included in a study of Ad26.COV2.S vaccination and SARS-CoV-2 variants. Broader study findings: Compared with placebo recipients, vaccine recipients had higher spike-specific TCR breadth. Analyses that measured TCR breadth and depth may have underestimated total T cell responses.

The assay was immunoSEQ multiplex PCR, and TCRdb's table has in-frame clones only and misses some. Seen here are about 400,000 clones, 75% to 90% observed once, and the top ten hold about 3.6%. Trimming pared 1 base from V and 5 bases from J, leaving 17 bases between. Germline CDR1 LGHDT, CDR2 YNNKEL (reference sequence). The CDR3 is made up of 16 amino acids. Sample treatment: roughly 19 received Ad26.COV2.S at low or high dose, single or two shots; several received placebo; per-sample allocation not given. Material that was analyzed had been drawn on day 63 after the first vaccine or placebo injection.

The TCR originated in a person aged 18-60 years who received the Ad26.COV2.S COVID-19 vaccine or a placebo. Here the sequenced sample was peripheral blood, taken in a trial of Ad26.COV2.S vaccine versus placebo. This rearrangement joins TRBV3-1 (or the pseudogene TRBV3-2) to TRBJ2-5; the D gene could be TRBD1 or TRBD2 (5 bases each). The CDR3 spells CASSQGRGVDVETQYF. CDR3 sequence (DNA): TGTGCCAGCAGCCAAGGACGAGGGGTGGATGTTGAGACCCAGTACTTC.